The table lists the clone carrying this TCR beta chain with a count of one. Sequencing was performed with immunoSEQ multiplex PCR; in TCRdb, only in-frame clones are kept and a portion is missing. The table lists 250,000 to 300,000 clones, just over 90% of them singletons. Participants' own reports of clinical history determined their cohort assignment. This entry is derived from a study of blood T cell repertoires in COVID-19. Trimming removed 0 bases from V and 6 bases from J, with 14 bases in between. Looked up from germline, CDR1 is LGHNA and CDR2 is YSLEER. This CDR3 spans 15 amino acids. The V gene is TRBV4-3, the J gene TRBJ1-2; the D is unclear. The receptor's source is a woman between 40 and 50 years old with acute COVID-19. Sequenced material: PBMCs or T cells enriched from blood (not recorded which). The CDR3 DNA sequence: TGCGCCAGCAGCCAAGATCAAACAGATTCCCATGGCTACACCTTC. This encodes CASSQDQTDSHGYTF.